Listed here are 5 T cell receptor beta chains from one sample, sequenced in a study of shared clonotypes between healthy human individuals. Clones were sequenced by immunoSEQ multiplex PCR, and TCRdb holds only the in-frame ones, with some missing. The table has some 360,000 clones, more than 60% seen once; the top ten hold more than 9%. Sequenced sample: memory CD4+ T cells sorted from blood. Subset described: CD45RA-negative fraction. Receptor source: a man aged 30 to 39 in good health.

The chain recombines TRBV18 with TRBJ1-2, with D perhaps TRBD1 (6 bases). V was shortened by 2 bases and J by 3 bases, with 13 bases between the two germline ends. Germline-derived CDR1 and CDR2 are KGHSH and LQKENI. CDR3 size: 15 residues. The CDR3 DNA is TGTGCCAGCTCACCAACCCGGGACACCGACTATGGCTACACCTTC. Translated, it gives CASSPTRDTDYGYTF.

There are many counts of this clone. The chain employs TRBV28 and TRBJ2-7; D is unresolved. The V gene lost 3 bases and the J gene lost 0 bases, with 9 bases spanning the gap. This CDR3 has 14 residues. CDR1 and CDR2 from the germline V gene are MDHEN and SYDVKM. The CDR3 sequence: CASSFLGSSYEQYF. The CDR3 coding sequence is TGTGCCAGCAGTTTTTTGGGAAGCTCCTACGAGCAGTACTTC.

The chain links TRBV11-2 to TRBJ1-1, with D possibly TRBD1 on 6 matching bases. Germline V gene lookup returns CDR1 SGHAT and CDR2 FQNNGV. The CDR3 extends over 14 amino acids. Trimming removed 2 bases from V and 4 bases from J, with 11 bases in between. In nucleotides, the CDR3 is TGTGCCAGCAGCTTAAACAGGGCGTCCACTGAAGCTTTCTTT. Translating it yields CASSLNRASTEAFF.

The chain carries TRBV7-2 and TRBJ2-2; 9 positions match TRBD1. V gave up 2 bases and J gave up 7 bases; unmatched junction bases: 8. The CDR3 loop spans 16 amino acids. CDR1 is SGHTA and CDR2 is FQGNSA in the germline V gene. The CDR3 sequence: CASSLSGTGSFGELFF. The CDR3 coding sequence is TGTGCCAGCAGCTTAAGCGGGACAGGGTCATTCGGGGAGCTGTTTTTT.

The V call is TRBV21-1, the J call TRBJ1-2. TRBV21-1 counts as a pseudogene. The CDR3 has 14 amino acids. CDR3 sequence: CASNERRSNYGYTF. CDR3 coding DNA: TGTGCCAGCAACGAACGACGGTCTAACTATGGCTACACCTTC.